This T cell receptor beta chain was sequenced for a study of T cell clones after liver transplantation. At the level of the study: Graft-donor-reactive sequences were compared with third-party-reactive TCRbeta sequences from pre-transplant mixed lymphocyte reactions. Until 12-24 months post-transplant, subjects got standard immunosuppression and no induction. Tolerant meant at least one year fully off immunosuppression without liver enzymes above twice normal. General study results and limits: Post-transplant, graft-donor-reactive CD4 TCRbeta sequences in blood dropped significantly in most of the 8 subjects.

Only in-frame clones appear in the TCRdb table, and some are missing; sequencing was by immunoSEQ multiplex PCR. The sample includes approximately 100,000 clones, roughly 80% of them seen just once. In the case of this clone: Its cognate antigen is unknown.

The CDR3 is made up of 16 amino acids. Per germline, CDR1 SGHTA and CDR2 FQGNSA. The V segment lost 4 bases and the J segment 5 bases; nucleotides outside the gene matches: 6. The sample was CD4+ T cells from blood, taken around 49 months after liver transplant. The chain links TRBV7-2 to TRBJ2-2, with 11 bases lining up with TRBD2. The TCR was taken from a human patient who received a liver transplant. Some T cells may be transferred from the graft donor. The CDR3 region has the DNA TGTGCCAGCAGCTCCACTAGCGGGAGACGGACCGGGGAGCTGTTTTTT. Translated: CASSSTSGRRTGELFF.